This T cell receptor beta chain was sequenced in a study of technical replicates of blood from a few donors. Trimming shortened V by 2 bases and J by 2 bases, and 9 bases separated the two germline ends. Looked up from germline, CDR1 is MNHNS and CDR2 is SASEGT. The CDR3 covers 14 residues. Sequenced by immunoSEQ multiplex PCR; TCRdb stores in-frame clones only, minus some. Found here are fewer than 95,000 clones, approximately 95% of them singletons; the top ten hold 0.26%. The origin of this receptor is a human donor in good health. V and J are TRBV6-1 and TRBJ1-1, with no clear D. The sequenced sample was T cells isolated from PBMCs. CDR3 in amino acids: CASSEIGSNTEAFF. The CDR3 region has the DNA TGTGCCAGCAGTGAAATAGGGAGCAACACTGAAGCTTTCTTT.